This record looks at one TCR beta chain sequence and its context. Its antigen is unknown. Libraries were prepared by immunoSEQ multiplex PCR; TCRdb keeps only in-frame clonotypes and omits some of them. The sample shows 100,000 to 150,000 clones, about 91% of them seen only once. The study drew the donors from its roughly 120-subject validation cohort, separate from the approximately 700-subject first cohort. J was trimmed by 6 bases and V by 3 bases; bases with no gene match: 6. The CDR3 totals 15 residues. CDR1 and CDR2 (germline): KGHSH, LQKENI. The source of the sample is a study of cytomegalovirus exposure and HLA in healthy donors. General study results and limits: Cytomegalovirus status, reportedly, was diagnosed with high specificity and sensitivity by the classifier. Altogether, more than 150 TCR beta chains were recorded as cytomegalovirus-associated.

The sample was PBMCs. The gene calls are TRBV18 and TRBJ1-4, with 8 bases fitting TRBD1. The sequence derives from a young woman in good health and CMV-seronegative. CDR3 nucleotides: TGTGCCAGCTCACCGCAAACAGGGGGAGATGAAAAACTGTTTTTT. As protein: CASSPQTGGDEKLFF.